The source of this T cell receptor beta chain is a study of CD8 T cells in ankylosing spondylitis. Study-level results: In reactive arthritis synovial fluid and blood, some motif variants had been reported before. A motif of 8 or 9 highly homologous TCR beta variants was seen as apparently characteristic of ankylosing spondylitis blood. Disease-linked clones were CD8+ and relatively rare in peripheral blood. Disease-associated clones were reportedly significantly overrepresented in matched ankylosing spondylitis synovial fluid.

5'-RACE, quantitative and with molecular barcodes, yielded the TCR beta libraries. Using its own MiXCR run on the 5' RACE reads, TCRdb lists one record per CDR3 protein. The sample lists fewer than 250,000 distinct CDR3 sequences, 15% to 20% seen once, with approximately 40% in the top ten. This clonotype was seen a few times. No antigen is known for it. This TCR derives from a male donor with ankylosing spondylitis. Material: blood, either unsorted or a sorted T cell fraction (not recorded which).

CDR3 nucleotides: TGTGCCAGCACCAAAGGACTAGCTCCCTACGAGCAGTACTTC. Translation gives CASTKGLAPYEQYF. J is TRBJ2-7 and V is TRBV12-3 or TRBV12-4, with 8 bases aligning to TRBD2. The CDR3 spans 14 residues. The V gene end was trimmed by 7 bases and the J gene end by 2 bases; junction bases not matched to a gene: 7.